This TCR beta chain appears in the sequencing data of a study of T cell repertoires in cytomegalovirus infection. Background on the study: Shared public TCR beta signatures pointed to both CMV infection and a matching HLA type. Study findings and constraints: Clonotypes of TCR beta that were HLA-C-restricted and CMV-specific dominated the ex vivo response. The cumulative frequency of public TCR beta families distinguished individuals who carried CMV together with the relevant HLA.

Using its own MiXCR run on the reads, TCRdb lists one record per CDR3 protein. The profile shows almost 300,000 distinct CDR3 sequences, about 8.8% of them singletons. This clonotype was seen ten or more times. The target antigen is unknown. Sequencing was done on a sample of PBMCs. This sequence was found in a human donor in good health (CMV status not recorded). Some clones in this sample may be carry-over from other donors' samples.

The chain's CDR3 is CASRLTRTNTDTQYF. DNA of the CDR3: TGTGCCAGCAGACTGACTAGAACTAACACAGATACGCAGTATTTT. This rearrangement joins TRBV7-2 to TRBJ2-3, with a possible D match to TRBD2 (6 bases). Trimming stripped 6 bases from V and 2 bases from J, with 15 bases between. CDR3 length: 15 residues. The germline V gene encodes CDR1 SGHTA and CDR2 FQGNSA.